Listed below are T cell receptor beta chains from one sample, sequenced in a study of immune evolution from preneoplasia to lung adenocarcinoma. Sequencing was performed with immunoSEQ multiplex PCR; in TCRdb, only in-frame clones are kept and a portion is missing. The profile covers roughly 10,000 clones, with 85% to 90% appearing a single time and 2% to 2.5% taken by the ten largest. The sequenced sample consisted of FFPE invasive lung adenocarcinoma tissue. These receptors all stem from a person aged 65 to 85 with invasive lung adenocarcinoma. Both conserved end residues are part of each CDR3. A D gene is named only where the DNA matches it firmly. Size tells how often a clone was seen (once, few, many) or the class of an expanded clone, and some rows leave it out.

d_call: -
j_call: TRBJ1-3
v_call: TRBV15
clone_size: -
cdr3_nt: TGTGCCACCAGCAGAGATCGAGGAGATGGAAACACCATATATTTT
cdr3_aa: CATSRDRGDGNTIYF

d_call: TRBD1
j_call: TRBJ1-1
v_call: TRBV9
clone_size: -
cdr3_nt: TGTGCCAGCAGACCGACAGGGGGAGCGGGTGAAGCTTTCTTT
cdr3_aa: CASRPTGGAGEAFF

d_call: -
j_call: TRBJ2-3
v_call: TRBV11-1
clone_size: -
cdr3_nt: TGTGCCAGCAGCTTAGACCCCCCGGGTCGTAACACAGATACGCAGTATTTT
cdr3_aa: CASSLDPPGRNTDTQYF

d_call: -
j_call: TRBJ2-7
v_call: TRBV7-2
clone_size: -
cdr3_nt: TGTGCCAGCAGCTTAAACCAGGGTCGCGAGCAGTACTTC
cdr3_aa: CASSLNQGREQYF

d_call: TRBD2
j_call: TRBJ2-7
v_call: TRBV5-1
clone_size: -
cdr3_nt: TGCGCCAGCAGGGGACTAGACTACGAGCAGTACTTC
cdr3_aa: CASRGLDYEQYF

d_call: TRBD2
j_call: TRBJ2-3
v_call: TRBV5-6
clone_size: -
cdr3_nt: TGTGCCAGCAGACAAGCGGGAGGGCCAGATACGCAGTATTTT
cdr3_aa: CASRQAGGPDTQYF

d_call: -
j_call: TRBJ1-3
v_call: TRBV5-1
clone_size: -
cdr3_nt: TGCGCCAGCAGCTTGGACAGAAGCTTGTTGGGAAACACCATATATTTT
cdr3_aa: CASSLDRSLLGNTIYF

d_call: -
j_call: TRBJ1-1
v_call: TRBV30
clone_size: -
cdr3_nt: TGTGCCTGGAGTGTTAGCACTTTCATGGACACTGAAGCTTTCTTT
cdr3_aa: CAWSVSTFMDTEAFF

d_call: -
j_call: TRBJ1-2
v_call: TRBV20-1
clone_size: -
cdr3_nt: TGCAGTGCTGATGGTGGCTACACCTTC
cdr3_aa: CSADGGYTF

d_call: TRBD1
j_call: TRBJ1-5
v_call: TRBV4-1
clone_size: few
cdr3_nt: TGCGCCAGCAGCCAACAGGACAGGGTAGGAGAACAGCCCCAGCATTTT
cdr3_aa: CASSQQDRVGEQPQHF

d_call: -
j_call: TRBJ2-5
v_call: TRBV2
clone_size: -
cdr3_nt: TGTGCCAGCAGTGTTATAGCCTTCCAAGAGACCCAGTACTTC
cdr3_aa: CASSVIAFQETQYF

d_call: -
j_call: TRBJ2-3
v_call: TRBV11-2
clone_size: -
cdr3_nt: TGTGCCAGCAGCCAGGGTAGAAGCGCGGCTAGCATCGGAGATACGCAGTATTTT
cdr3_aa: CASSQGRSAASIGDTQYF

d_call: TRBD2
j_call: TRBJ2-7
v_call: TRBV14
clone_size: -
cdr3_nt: TGTGCCAGCAGCCTCACTCGGACTAGCGGGAGGGAGAGCGAGCAGTACTTC
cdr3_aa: CASSLTRTSGRESEQYF

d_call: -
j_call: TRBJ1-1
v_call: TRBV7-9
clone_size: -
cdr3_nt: TGTGCCAGCAGCTTATCGGGGGCGAACACTGAAGCTTTCTTT
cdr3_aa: CASSLSGANTEAFF

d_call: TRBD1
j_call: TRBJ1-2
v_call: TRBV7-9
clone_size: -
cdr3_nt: TGTGCCAGCAGCTCCCAGACAGGGAACTATGGCTACACCTTC
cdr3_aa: CASSSQTGNYGYTF

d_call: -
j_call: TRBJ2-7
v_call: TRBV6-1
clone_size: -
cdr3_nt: TGTGCCAGCAGTGAGCAGGACAGTACCCTAAGCTCCTACGAGCAGTACTTC
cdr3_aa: CASSEQDSTLSSYEQYF

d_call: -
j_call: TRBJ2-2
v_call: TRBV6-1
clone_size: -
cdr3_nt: TGTGCCAGCAGCCCGCAAGTCGCGAACACCGGGGAGCTGTTTTTT
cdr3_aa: CASSPQVANTGELFF

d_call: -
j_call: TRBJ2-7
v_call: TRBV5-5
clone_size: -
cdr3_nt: TGTGCCAGCAGCTTAGGACCGGGCTCCTACGAGCAGTACTTC
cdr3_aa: CASSLGPGSYEQYF

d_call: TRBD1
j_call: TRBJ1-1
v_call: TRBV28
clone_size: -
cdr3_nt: TGTGCCAGCAGTTTATGGGATGGGACAGGGCGAAACACTGAAGCTTTCTTT
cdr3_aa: CASSLWDGTGRNTEAFF

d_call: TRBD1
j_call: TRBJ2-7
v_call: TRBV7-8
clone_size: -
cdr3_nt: TGTGCCAGCCAGGACAGGGTTCGGTACGAGCAGTACTTC
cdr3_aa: CASQDRVRYEQYF

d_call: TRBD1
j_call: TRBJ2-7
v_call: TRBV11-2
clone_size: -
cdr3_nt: TGTGCCAGCAGCCCCACATCAGCCGGGACAGGGAGGACCTACGAGCAGTACTTC
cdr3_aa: CASSPTSAGTGRTYEQYF

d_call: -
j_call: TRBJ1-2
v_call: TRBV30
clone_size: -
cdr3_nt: TGTGCCTGGAGCAGTACCCTTACCGATGGCTACACCTTC
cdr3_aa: CAWSSTLTDGYTF

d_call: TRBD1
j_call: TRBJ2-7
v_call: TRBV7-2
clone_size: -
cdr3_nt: TGTGCCAGCAGCTTAGGGGGGACAGGATCTGGCGAGCAGTACTTC
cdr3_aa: CASSLGGTGSGEQYF

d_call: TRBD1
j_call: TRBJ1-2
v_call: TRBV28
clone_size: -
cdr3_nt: TGTGCCAGCAGTCAGGGGACAGGGCGGTACTATGGCTACACCTTC
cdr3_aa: CASSQGTGRYYGYTF

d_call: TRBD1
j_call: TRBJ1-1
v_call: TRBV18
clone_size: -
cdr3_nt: TGTGCCAGCTCCCCAAGGCAGGGGGCAGAAGGCACTGAAGCTTTCTTT
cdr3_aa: CASSPRQGAEGTEAFF

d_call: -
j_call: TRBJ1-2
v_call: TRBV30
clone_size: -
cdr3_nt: TGTGCCGTTACGGGGGGTAACTATGGCTACACCTTC
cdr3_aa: CAVTGGNYGYTF

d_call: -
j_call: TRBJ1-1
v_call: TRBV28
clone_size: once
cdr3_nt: TGTGCCAGCAGCTCCAGACAGCTTGAAGCTTTCTTT
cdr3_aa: CASSSRQLEAFF

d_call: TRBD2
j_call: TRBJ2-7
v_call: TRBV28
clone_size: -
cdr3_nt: TGTGCCAGCACCCCGACGGGAGGTTCCTACGAGCAGTACTTC
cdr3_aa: CASTPTGGSYEQYF

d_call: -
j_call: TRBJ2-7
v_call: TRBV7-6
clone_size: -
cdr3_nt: TGTGCCAGCAGCCGGGACGGTTACTACGAGCAGTACTTC
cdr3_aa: CASSRDGYYEQYF

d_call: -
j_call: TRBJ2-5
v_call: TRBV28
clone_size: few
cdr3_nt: TGTGCCAGCAGTTTTCAAGAGACCCAGTACTTC
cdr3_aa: CASSFQETQYF

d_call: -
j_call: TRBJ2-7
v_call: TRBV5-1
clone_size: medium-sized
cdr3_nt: TGCGCCAGCAGCTTGGCCGGGGGACAGAGCGAGCAGTACTTC
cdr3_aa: CASSLAGGQSEQYF

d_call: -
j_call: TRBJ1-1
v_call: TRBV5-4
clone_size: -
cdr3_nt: TGTGCCACCAAGGGTCGACAGGAGGGTACTGAAGCTTTCTTT
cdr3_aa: CATKGRQEGTEAFF

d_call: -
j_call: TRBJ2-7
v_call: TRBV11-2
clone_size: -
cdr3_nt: TGTGCCAGCAGCTTACACGGTCAGCTATACGAGCAGTACTTC
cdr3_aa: CASSLHGQLYEQYF

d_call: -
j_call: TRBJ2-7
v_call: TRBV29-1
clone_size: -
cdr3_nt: TGCAGCGTTGAAGATCCCTTAGGGTCCTACGAGCAGTACTTT
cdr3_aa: CSVEDPLGSYEQYF

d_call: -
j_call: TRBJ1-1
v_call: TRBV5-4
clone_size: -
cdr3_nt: TGTGCCAGCAGCTTGGACACTGAAGCTTTCTTT
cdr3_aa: CASSLDTEAFF

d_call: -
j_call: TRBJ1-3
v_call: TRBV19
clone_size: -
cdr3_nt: TGTGCCAGTAGAACAGACGGAAACACCATATATTTT
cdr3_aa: CASRTDGNTIYF

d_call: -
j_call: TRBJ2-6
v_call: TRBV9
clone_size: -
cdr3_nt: TGTGCCAGCTCCGAGGGTCCTGGGGCCAACGTCCTGACTTTC
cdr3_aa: CASSEGPGANVLTF

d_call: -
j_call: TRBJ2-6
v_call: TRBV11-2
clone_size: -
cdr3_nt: TGTGCCAGCAGCTTAGCTTTACCTGGGGCCAACGTCCTGACTTTC
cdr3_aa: CASSLALPGANVLTF

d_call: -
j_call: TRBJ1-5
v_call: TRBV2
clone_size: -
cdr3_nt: TGTGCCAGCTACGAGGATAGCAATCAGCCCCAGCATTTT
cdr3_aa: CASYEDSNQPQHF

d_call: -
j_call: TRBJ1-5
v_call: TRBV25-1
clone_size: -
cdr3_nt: TGTGCCAGCAGTGAACAGGTATCCAGTCAGCCCCAGCATTTT
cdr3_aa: CASSEQVSSQPQHF

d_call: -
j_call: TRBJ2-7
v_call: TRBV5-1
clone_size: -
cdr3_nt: TGCGCCAGCAGCGCGGACGCTTCCTACGAGCAGTACTTC
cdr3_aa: CASSADASYEQYF

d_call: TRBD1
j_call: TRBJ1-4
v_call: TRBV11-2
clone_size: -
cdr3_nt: TGTGCCAGCAGCTTAGATTTGCCAGGGGGCTTCATTGGAACTAATGAAAAACTGTTTTTT
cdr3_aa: CASSLDLPGGFIGTNEKLFF

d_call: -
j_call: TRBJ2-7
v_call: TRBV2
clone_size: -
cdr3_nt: TGTGCCACGGCCCTGGGCGGAGCCTACGAGCAGTACTTC
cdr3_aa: CATALGGAYEQYF

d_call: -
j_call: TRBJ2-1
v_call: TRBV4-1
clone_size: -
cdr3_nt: TGCGCCAGCAGCCAAGATAGCTTGCAGGGTAGGGAGCAGTTCTTC
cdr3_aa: CASSQDSLQGREQFF

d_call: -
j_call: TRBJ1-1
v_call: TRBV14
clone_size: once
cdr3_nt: TGTGCCAGCAGCCAACAGCGTCACACTGAAGCTTTCTTT
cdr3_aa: CASSQQRHTEAFF

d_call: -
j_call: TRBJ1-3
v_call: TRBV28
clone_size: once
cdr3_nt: TGTGCCAGCAGTCTCGGGGGAAACTCTGGAAACACCATATATTTT
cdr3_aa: CASSLGGNSGNTIYF

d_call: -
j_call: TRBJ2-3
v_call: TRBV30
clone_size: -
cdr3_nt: TGTGCCTACAACACAGGTACAGATACGCAGTATTTT
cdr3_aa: CAYNTGTDTQYF

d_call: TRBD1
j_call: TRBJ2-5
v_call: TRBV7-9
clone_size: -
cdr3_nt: TGTGCCAGCAGCTTAGGGGACAGGACGGCCCAGTACTTC
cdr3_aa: CASSLGDRTAQYF

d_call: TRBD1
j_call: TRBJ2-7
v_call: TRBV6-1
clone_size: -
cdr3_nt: TGTGCCAGCAGTGTCCTGGACAGGGGCCCCTACGAGCAGTACTTC
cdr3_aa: CASSVLDRGPYEQYF

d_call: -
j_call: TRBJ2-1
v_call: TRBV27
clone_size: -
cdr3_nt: TGTGCCAGCAGTTTACCCGATAGAGACTACAATGAGCAGTTCTTC
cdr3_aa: CASSLPDRDYNEQFF

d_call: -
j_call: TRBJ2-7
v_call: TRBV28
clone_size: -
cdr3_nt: TGTGCCAGCACCCCGGGGGTGGGCTACGAGCAGTACTTC
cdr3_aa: CASTPGVGYEQYF

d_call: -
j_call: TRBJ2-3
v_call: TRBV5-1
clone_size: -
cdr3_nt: TGCGCCAGCAAAGAGGGGGGGACGTACACAGATACGCAGTATTTT
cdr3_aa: CASKEGGTYTDTQYF

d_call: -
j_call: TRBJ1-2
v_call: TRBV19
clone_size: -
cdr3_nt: TGTGCCAGTAGGCGGCAGGGATCTCAGTATGGCTACACCTTC
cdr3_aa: CASRRQGSQYGYTF

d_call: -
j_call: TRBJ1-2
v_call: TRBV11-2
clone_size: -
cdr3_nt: TGTGCCAGCAGCTTAGACCGTCGGAGCTACACCTTC
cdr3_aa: CASSLDRRSYTF

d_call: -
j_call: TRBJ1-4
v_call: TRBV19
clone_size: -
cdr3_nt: TGTGCCAGTGCAGGGGCCAGGAATGAAAAACTGTTTTTT
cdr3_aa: CASAGARNEKLFF

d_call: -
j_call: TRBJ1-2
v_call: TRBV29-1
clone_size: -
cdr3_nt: TGCAGCGTCGACGTGGGCCAGAACCCTATCTATGGCTACACCTTC
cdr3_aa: CSVDVGQNPIYGYTF

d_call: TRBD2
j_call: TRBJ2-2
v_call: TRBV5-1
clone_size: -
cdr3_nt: TGCGCCAGCAGCTTGGCCTTAGCGGGGGGTACGAACACCGGGGAGCTGTTTTTT
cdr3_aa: CASSLALAGGTNTGELFF

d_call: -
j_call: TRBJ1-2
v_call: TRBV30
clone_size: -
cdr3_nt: TGTGCCTGGAGCCTAGAGGACAATCCTCTCTATGGCTACACCTTC
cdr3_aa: CAWSLEDNPLYGYTF

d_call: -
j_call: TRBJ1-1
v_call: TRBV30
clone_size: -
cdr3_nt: TGTGCCTGGAGTTACGGGGCGGGCACTGAAGCTTTCTTT
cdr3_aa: CAWSYGAGTEAFF